This T cell receptor (beta chain) was captured in a study of blood T cells in healthy people across ages. Study-wide results and caveats: In these data, TCR beta diversity tracked strongly with naive T cell percentage.

In the case of this clonotype: Its antigen is unknown.

Sample-barcoded 5' priming and a J-beta primer mix drove a second PCR of about 6 to 12 cycles. Using its own MiXCR run on the 5' RACE reads, TCRdb lists one record per CDR3 protein. The sample shows roughly 800,000 distinct CDR3 sequences, roughly 64% of them seen only once. Germline CDR1 is MNHNS and CDR2 is SASEGT. Trimming took 8 bases from V and 5 from J; bases not matched to a gene: 10. CDR3 length equals 14 residues. Sequencing was performed on blood. The J gene is TRBJ2-7, the V gene TRBV6-1; 9 bases agree with TRBD1. This TCR came from a man aged 30 to 45 in good health. DNA for the CDR3: TGTGCCAGCGGACTCGGGACAGGGAGGGACGAGCAGTACTTC. This sequence encodes CASGLGTGRDEQYF.